These T cell receptor beta chains were read from a single sample in a study of T cells in Graves' hyperthyroidism and ophthalmopathy. TCRdb re-called the multiplex PCR reads through MiXCR, storing one row per CDR3 protein. This table holds about 250,000 distinct CDR3 sequences, 24% found once. The material sequenced was blood. The receptor source for this set is a woman aged 40-49 years with Graves' ophthalmopathy. Both conserved end residues are part of each CDR3. D genes are given only for firm matches. Clone size is not always given. Where it is, it says once, few, many or a class for expanded clones.

d_call: NA
j_call: TRBJ2-7
v_call: TRBV6-1
clone_size: NA
cdr3_nt: TGTGCCAGCAGGACTCTTAGGGGGTCGGGCGAGCAGTACTTC
cdr3_aa: CASRTLRGSGEQYF

d_call: NA
j_call: TRBJ2-5
v_call: TRBV30
clone_size: many
cdr3_nt: TGTGCCTGGAGTGTACCGGGATTCTCGGAGACCCAGTACTTC
cdr3_aa: CAWSVPGFSETQYF

d_call: TRBD1
j_call: TRBJ2-2
v_call: TRBV9
clone_size: NA
cdr3_nt: TGTGCCAGCAGCGTTCCACAGGGGGCCCCGGGGACCGGGGAGCTGTTTTTT
cdr3_aa: CASSVPQGAPGTGELFF

d_call: TRBD2
j_call: TRBJ2-2
v_call: TRBV25-1
clone_size: many
cdr3_nt: TGTGCCAGCAGTGAATTAAGTAGCGGGAGGGATCGTACCGGGGAGCTGTTTTTT
cdr3_aa: CASSELSSGRDRTGELFF

d_call: TRBD2
j_call: TRBJ2-1
v_call: TRBV10-3
clone_size: many
cdr3_nt: TGTGCCATCAGAACCCCCGGGACTAGTAACAATGAGCAGTTCTTC
cdr3_aa: CAIRTPGTSNNEQFF

d_call: TRBD1
j_call: TRBJ1-5
v_call: TRBV6-1
clone_size: many
cdr3_nt: TGTGCCAGCAGCGAGACCCCACAGGGGTATATTCAGCCCCAGCATTTT
cdr3_aa: CASSETPQGYIQPQHF

d_call: TRBD2
j_call: TRBJ2-7
v_call: TRBV28
clone_size: NA
cdr3_nt: TGTGCCAGCTCTAGCGGGTTCTCCTACGAGCAGTACTTC
cdr3_aa: CASSSGFSYEQYF

d_call: NA
j_call: TRBJ2-7
v_call: TRBV10-3
clone_size: many
cdr3_nt: TGTGCCATCAGTGAGCCCCAGTACGAGCAGTACTTC
cdr3_aa: CAISEPQYEQYF

d_call: TRBD2
j_call: TRBJ2-3
v_call: TRBV6-5
clone_size: many
cdr3_nt: TGTGCCAGCAGTTACGGGACTAGCGGGTGGCTTGATACGCAGTATTTT
cdr3_aa: CASSYGTSGWLDTQYF

d_call: NA
j_call: TRBJ1-5
v_call: TRBV6-1
clone_size: NA
cdr3_nt: TGTGCCAGCAGCGCCAGGGCAACCAATCAGCCCCAGCATTTT
cdr3_aa: CASSARATNQPQHF

d_call: TRBD1
j_call: TRBJ2-7
v_call: TRBV30
clone_size: many
cdr3_nt: TGTGCCTGGAGTACCACAGGGGGCTGGGAGCAGTACTTC
cdr3_aa: CAWSTTGGWEQYF

d_call: NA
j_call: TRBJ2-7
v_call: TRBV6-1
clone_size: NA
cdr3_nt: TGTGCCAGCAGTGAAACGGCAGGAGGGCTTTACGAGCAGTACTTC
cdr3_aa: CASSETAGGLYEQYF

d_call: TRBD2
j_call: TRBJ2-7
v_call: TRBV12-3/TRBV12-4
clone_size: many
cdr3_nt: TGTGCCACAACCACTAGCGGGACCACCTACGAGCAGTACTTC
cdr3_aa: CATTTSGTTYEQYF

d_call: NA
j_call: TRBJ1-5
v_call: TRBV28
clone_size: many
cdr3_nt: TGTGCCAGCAGTTTATTGCCGGAAAGCAATCAGCCCCAGCATTTT
cdr3_aa: CASSLLPESNQPQHF

d_call: NA
j_call: TRBJ2-7
v_call: TRBV6-1
clone_size: NA
cdr3_nt: TGTGCCAGCCGGAGCCCCGGGACAAAAGGGCACGAGCAGTACTTC
cdr3_aa: CASRSPGTKGHEQYF

d_call: TRBD2
j_call: TRBJ2-7
v_call: TRBV27
clone_size: many
cdr3_nt: TGTGCCAGCAGTTCCATAGCGGGACCCTCCGAGCAGTACTTC
cdr3_aa: CASSSIAGPSEQYF

d_call: NA
j_call: TRBJ2-5
v_call: TRBV19
clone_size: NA
cdr3_nt: TGTGCCAGTAGTATGAACAAGGGCGTTTTTTACCAAAAGACCCAGTACTTC
cdr3_aa: CASSMNKGVFYQKTQYF